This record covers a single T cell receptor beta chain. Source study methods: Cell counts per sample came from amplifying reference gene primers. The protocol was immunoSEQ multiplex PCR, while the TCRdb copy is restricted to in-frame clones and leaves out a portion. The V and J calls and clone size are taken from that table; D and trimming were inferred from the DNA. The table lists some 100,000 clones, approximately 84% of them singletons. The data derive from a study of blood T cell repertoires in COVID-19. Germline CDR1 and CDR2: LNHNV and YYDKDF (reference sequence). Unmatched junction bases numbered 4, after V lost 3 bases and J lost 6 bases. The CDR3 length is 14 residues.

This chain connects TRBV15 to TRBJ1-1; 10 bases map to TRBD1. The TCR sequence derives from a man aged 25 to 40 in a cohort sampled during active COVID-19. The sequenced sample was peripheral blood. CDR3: CATSRGQGRPEAFF. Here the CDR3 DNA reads TGTGCCACCAGCAGGGGACAGGGGAGGCCTGAAGCTTTCTTT. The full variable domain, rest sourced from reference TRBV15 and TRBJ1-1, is DAMVIQNPRYQVTQFGKPVTLSCSQTLNHNVMYWYQQKSSQAPKLLFHYYDKDFNNEADTPDNFQSRRPNTSFCFLDIRSPGLGDTAMYLCATSRGQGRPEAFFGQGTRLTVV.